This entry lists 10 T cell receptor beta chains sequenced from one sample in a study of blood T cells in healthy people across ages. Primed by a sample-barcoded 5' primer and a J-beta primer mix, a second PCR proceeded for 7 to 11 cycles. TCRdb re-analysed the 5' RACE reads in MiXCR, keeping a single row per CDR3 protein. The sample has almost 800,000 distinct CDR3 sequences, more than 45% seen once. The sample comprised blood. These receptors all stem from a man aged 25-45 years in good health.

V and J are TRBV5-1 and TRBJ2-1, with 9 bases that match TRBD2. The CDR3 has 17 amino acids. The V segment lost 2 bases and the J segment 5 bases; nucleotides outside the gene matches: 11. Germline CDR1 is SGHRS and CDR2 is YFSETQ. In DNA, the CDR3 is TGCGCCAGCAGCTTAAGAGCAGCGGGGGGCCTTAACAATGAGCAGTTCTTC. Translation: CASSLRAAGGLNNEQFF.

This clonotype came up a few times. The V gene is TRBV4-3, the J gene TRBJ2-3; D unresolved. CDR1 and CDR2 (germline): LGHNA, YSLEER. The length of the CDR3 is 17 residues. Trimming removed 0 bases from V and 5 bases from J, with 18 bases in between. This CDR3 reads CASSQDGPRVGLDTQYF. The CDR3, as DNA: TGCGCCAGCAGCCAAGATGGTCCCAGAGTGGGCTTAGATACGCAGTATTTT.

V and J are TRBV5-3 and TRBJ2-1; 11 nucleotides agree with TRBD2. TRBV5-3 is placed among ORFs of uncertain function. With 3 bases clipped from V and 7 bases from J, the junction kept 21 bases outside the gene matches. The CDR3 has 20 residues. CDR3 region: CARSSRRGLAGGYSWNEQFF. In DNA form, the CDR3 reads TGTGCCAGAAGCTCCCGGAGGGGTCTAGCGGGAGGTTATTCGTGGAATGAGCAGTTCTTC.

With regard to this clonotype: Compared with germline, one end of the junction differs, possibly owing to a read error. The V gene is TRBV12-3 or TRBV12-4, the J gene TRBJ2-3, with 11 bases matching TRBD1. The CDR3 covers 17 residues. The CDR3 coding sequence is TGTACCAGCAGTTTCACCGGGACAGGGGGTTACACAGATACGCAGTATTTT. Protein product: CTSSFTGTGGYTDTQYF.

Details on this clonotype: A junction end diverges from the germline sequence, so it may reflect a read error. The CDR3 DNA sequence: TGTGCCAGCAGCGTAGCGCGGGGTGATGAGCAGTTCTTC. Protein: CASSVARGDEQFF. This chain uses TRBV11-1 with TRBJ2-1, with a possible D match to TRBD2 (6 bases). This CDR3 is 13 amino acids long. Per the germline V gene, CDR1 is SGHAT and CDR2 is FQDESV (reference sequence).

For this clonotype: The CDR3 ends on some other residue instead of the conserved phenylalanine or tryptophan, so this is likely a read error. The rearrangement joins TRBV5-1 to TRBJ1-2; 7 bases align to TRBD1. The trim removed 1 base at V and 3 bases at J, leaving 12 bases unmatched. Germline V gives CDR1 SGHRS, CDR2 YFSETQ. The CDR3 is 17 residues long. CDR3 DNA: TGCGCCAGCAGCTTGTCACCAAACCGGGACAGACACTATGGCTACACCGTC. This sequence encodes CASSLSPNRDRHYGYTV.

This clonotype has just a few counts. J is TRBJ2-7 and V is TRBV10-2; no clear D gene. V was clipped by 7 bases and J by 3 bases, with 13 bases between them. This CDR3 comprises 13 residues. Germline V gene sequence: CDR1 WSHSY, CDR2 SAAADI. This CDR3 is CASIKGYSYEQYF. CDR3 sequence (DNA): TGCGCCAGCATAAAGGGTTACAGCTACGAGCAGTACTTC.

The chain links TRBV6-5 to TRBJ1-6; 8 bases fit TRBD1. CDR1 is MNHEY, CDR2 SVGAGI, per germline. V shed 5 bases, J shed 9 bases, and the junction held 9 bases outside the gene matches. The length of the CDR3 is 15 residues. The DNA for the CDR3 is TGTGCCAGCAGTGGAACCGGGACAGGTGTTTCACCCCTCCACTTT. Translating gives CASSGTGTGVSPLHF.

This clonotype was counted only a few times. The chain has TRBV5-1 and TRBJ2-7; 9 bases match TRBD1. CDR3 size: 17 residues. The trim removed 1 base at V and 3 bases at J, leaving 11 bases unmatched. CDR1 is SGHRS and CDR2 is YFSETQ in the germline V gene. DNA for the CDR3: TGCGCCAGCAGCTTGAGGACAGGGGTAAGGGGCTTCTACGAGCAGTACTTC. It encodes CASSLRTGVRGFYEQYF.

The J gene is TRBJ1-2, the V gene TRBV6-1, with D perhaps TRBD1 (5 bases). Germline-derived CDR1 and CDR2 are MNHNS and SASEGT. V lost 3 bases and J lost 5, with 16 bases in between. The CDR3 sequence is 15 residues long. In DNA, the CDR3 is TGTGCCAGCAGTGAGGGGCTGAGAGGGCGATATGGCTACACCTTC. Protein: CASSEGLRGRYGYTF.